This T cell receptor (beta chain) was observed in a study of T-cell reconstitution after alpha-beta-depleted transplantation in children. This clonotype has only a few counts. It was with unique molecular identifiers that the TCRbeta library was prepared. TCRdb ran MiXCR on the PCR reads and lists one entry per CDR3 protein. The sample gives fewer than 550,000 distinct CDR3 sequences, 9.5% to 12% of which show up once; around 15% is in the top ten. With 6 bases removed from V and 1 base from J, the gap between germline ends came to 12 bases. The germline gives CDR1 MNHEY, CDR2 SVGEGT. The CDR3 is made up of 14 amino acids.

This TCR was sampled from a female patient aged 2-15 years who had a stem cell transplant for aplastic anemia, so the T cells may come from the graft donor. V is TRBV6-2 or TRBV6-3 and J is TRBJ1-1; tentatively, D is TRBD1 (6 bases). The specimen was PBMCs, mostly from graft donor cells, collected 180 days after TCRalphabeta/CD19-depleted stem cell transplant. The CDR3 DNA follows: TGTGCCAGCAGCCGACCGGGACAGAACACTGAAGCTTTCTTT. As protein: CASSRPGQNTEAFF.